Following are 14 T cell receptor beta chains from one sample sequenced in a study of blood T cell repertoires in COVID-19. Method: immunoSEQ multiplex PCR; TCRdb's copy keeps in-frame clones and lacks some. The profile shows fewer than 350,000 clones, approximately 86% of them singletons. Sequencing was carried out using peripheral blood. The origin of the receptors is a woman between 65 and 79 years old with COVID-19, enrolled during active disease.

The chain is built from TRBV6-5 and TRBJ1-2; TRBD1 is a possible D gene (6 bases). V lost 6 bases to trimming and J lost 8 bases, with 16 bases between them. Germline CDR1 MNHEY, CDR2 SVGAGI. The CDR3 has 13 residues. The CDR3 region is CASSVQGDRGYTF. CDR3 nucleotide sequence: TGTGCCAGCAGCGTACAGGGAGACCGGGGCTACACCTTC.

The J gene is TRBJ2-7, the V gene TRBV6-1; the match to TRBD1 covers 7 bases. CDR1 is MNHNS, CDR2 SASEGT, per germline. J was trimmed by 3 bases and V by 0 bases; bases with no gene match: 2. The CDR3 is 14 residues long. The CDR3 loop reads CASSEAGQDYEQYF. The CDR3 DNA is TGTGCCAGCAGTGAAGCTGGACAGGACTACGAGCAGTACTTC.

The chain combines TRBV7-9 with TRBJ1-5, with D perhaps TRBD1 (6 bases). In germline, CDR1 is SEHNR, CDR2 FQNEAQ (reference sequence). Trimming removed 5 bases from V and 0 bases from J, with 23 bases in between. This CDR3 spans 19 amino acids. DNA for the CDR3: TGTGCCAGCAGCAACCCGACAGGTAGTGGGGGAAATAGCAATCAGCCCCAGCATTTT. It codes for CASSNPTGSGGNSNQPQHF.

The V call is TRBV6-1, the J call TRBJ2-2; TRBD1 aligns across 10 bases. Germline V gene lookup returns CDR1 MNHNS and CDR2 SASEGT. V was pared by 4 bases and J by 6 bases, with 8 bases of the junction left unmatched. This CDR3 spans 16 amino acids. The CDR3 is CASSASPGTGAGELFF. CDR3 bases: TGTGCCAGCAGTGCCAGTCCCGGGACAGGGGCCGGGGAGCTGTTTTTT.

The J gene is TRBJ1-1, the V gene TRBV27, with 8 nucleotides matching TRBD1. The germline V gene has CDR1 MNHEY and CDR2 SMNVEV (reference sequence). After removal of 4 bases from V and 1 base from J, the junction contained 2 bases not matched to a gene. There are 14 residues in the CDR3. This CDR3 reads CASSSGTGNTEAFF. CDR3 nucleotide sequence: TGTGCCAGCAGTTCCGGGACAGGGAACACTGAAGCTTTCTTT.

In this sample, this clone turned up once. The chain uses TRBV10-3 and TRBJ1-2; D gene ambiguous. Germline CDR1 ENHRY, CDR2 SYGVKD. The V and J ends lost 7 bases and 0 bases respectively, with 12 bases between them. The CDR3 is made up of 14 amino acids. The CDR3 sequence: CAIKVGRTNYGYTF. The CDR3 DNA sequence: TGTGCCATCAAAGTGGGCCGCACTAACTATGGCTACACCTTC.

J is TRBJ2-3 and V is TRBV27; 11 bases fit TRBD2. V lost 5 bases to trimming and J lost 6 bases; unmatched junction nucleotides: 4. The CDR3 sequence is 14 residues long. CDR1 and CDR2 (germline): MNHEY, SMNVEV (reference sequence). The CDR3 region is CASSIAGGLDTQYF. The CDR3, as DNA: TGTGCCAGCAGTATAGCGGGGGGGCTGGATACGCAGTATTTT.

V usage is TRBV2 and J usage is TRBJ2-7; 8 positions match TRBD1. J gave up 4 bases and V 10 bases, and 9 bases lay outside the gene matches. The CDR3 sequence is 13 residues long. Germline lookup yields CDR1 SNHLY and CDR2 FYNNEI. DNA for the CDR3: TGTGCCACAGGACAGGGCCCATCTTACGAGCAGTACTTC. This translates into CATGQGPSYEQYF.

This chain uses TRBV4-1 with TRBJ2-5; 9 bases agree with TRBD2. V was clipped by 2 bases and J by 3 bases; unmatched bases: 10. CDR3 length: 17 residues. Germline V gene sequence: CDR1 MGHRA, CDR2 YSYEKL. CDR3 loop: CASSQRSSGGPKETQYF. The CDR3 nucleotides read TGCGCCAGCAGCCAAAGGTCAAGCGGGGGGCCGAAAGAGACCCAGTACTTC.

Only a few counts were recorded for this clone. The chain couples TRBV12-5 to TRBJ1-1; D might be TRBD1 (5 bases). Trimming pared 1 base from V and 8 bases from J, leaving 8 bases between. This CDR3 comprises 12 residues. Germline V gives CDR1 LGHNT, CDR2 FRNRAP. The CDR3 reads CASGLAGREAFF. The CDR3 DNA is TGTGCTAGTGGTTTGGCAGGGCGAGAAGCTTTCTTT.

This chain links TRBV4-3 with TRBJ1-2, with 7 bases matching TRBD1. The germline CDR1 and CDR2 sequences are LGHNA and YSLEER. V dropped 0 bases and J dropped 2; count of bases not matched to a gene: 6. This CDR3 has 16 amino acids. This CDR3 is CASSQDLAQGNYGYTF. CDR3 coding DNA: TGCGCCAGCAGCCAAGATCTCGCACAGGGGAACTATGGCTACACCTTC.

The gene calls are TRBV6-2 or TRBV6-3 and TRBJ1-5, with D possibly TRBD1 on 6 matching bases. V lost 4 bases, J lost 5 bases, and 15 bases lay in between. Per the germline V gene, CDR1 is MNHEY and CDR2 is SVGEGT. There are 15 residues in the CDR3. This CDR3 reads CASSSTQGGDQPQHF. In DNA form, the CDR3 reads TGTGCCAGCAGTTCCACCCAAGGGGGGGATCAGCCCCAGCATTTT.

The CDR3 reads CASSGQAGFPDTQYF. DNA for the CDR3: TGTGCCAGCAGCGGGCAAGCGGGGTTCCCAGATACGCAGTATTTT. The chain is built from TRBV9 and TRBJ2-3, with 7 bases lining up with TRBD2. Trimming took 3 bases from V and 4 from J; bases not matched to a gene: 8. Germline assignment: CDR1 SGDLS and CDR2 YYNGEE. This CDR3 has 15 amino acids.

A note on this clone: No conserved phenylalanine or tryptophan is present at the end of the CDR3, so a read error is the likely explanation. The limits of the CDR3 on the DNA are not certain, so only TCRdb's listed CDR3 is given. The CDR3 sequence: CASSIGDSWLS. The chain links TRBV7-2 to TRBJ1-1; the table's D call, TRBD1, has no DNA check behind it. In germline, CDR1 is SGHTA, CDR2 FQGNSA. The CDR3 spans 11 amino acids, including both terminal residues.